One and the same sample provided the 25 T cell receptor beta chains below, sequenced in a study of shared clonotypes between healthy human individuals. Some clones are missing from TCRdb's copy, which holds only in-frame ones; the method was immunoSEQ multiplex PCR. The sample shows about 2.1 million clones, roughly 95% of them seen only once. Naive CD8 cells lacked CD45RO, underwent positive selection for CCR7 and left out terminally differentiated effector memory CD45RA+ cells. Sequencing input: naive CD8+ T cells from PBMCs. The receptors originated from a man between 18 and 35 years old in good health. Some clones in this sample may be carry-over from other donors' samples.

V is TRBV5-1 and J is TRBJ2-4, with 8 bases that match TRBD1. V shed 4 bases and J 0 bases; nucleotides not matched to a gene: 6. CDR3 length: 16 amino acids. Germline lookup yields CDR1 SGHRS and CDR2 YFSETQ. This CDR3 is CASSLGQGLAKNIQYF. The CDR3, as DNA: TGCGCCAGCAGCCTAGGACAGGGCTTAGCCAAAAACATTCAGTACTTC.

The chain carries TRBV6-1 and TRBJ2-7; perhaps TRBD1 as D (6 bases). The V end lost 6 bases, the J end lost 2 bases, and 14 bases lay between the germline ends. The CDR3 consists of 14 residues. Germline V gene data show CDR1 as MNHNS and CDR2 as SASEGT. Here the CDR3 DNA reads TGTGCCAGCAGACCCCCGGACAGAGCCTACGAGCAGTACTTC. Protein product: CASRPPDRAYEQYF.

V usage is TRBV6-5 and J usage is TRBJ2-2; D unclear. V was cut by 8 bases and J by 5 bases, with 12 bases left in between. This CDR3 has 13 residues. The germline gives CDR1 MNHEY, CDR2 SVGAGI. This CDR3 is CASSLGRTGELFF. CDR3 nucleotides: TGTGCCAGCTCCCTCGGAAGGACCGGGGAGCTGTTTTTT.

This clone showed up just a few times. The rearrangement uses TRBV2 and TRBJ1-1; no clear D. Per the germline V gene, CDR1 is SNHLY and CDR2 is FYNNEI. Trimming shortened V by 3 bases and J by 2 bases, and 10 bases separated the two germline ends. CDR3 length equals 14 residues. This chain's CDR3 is CASSERLLNTEAFF. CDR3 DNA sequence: TGTGCCAGCAGTGAGAGGCTCCTAAACACTGAAGCTTTCTTT.

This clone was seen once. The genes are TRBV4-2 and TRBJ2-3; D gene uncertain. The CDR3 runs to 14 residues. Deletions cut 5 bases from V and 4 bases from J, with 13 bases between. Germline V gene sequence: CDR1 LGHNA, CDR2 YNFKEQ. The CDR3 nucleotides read TGTGCCAGCAGCGCTTGGGCTGCAGCAGATACGCAGTATTTT. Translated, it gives CASSAWAAADTQYF.

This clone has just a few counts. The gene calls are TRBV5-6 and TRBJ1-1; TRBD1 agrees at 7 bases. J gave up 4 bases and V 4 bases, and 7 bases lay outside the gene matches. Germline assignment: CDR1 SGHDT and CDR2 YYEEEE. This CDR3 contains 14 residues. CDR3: CASSTDRAATEAFF. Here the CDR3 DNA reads TGTGCCAGCAGCACCGACAGGGCAGCCACTGAAGCTTTCTTT.

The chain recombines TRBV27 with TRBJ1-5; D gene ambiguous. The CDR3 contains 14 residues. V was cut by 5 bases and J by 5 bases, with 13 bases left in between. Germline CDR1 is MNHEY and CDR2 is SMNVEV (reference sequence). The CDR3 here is CASSLSDGDQPQHF. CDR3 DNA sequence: TGTGCCAGCAGTCTGTCGGACGGGGATCAGCCCCAGCATTTT.

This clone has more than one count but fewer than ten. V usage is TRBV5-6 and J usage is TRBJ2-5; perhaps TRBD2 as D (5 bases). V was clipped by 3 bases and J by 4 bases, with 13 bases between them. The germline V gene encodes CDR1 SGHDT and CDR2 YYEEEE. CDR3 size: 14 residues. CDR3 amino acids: CASSSGIGVETQYF. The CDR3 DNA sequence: TGTGCCAGCAGCTCGGGAATTGGTGTAGAGACCCAGTACTTC.

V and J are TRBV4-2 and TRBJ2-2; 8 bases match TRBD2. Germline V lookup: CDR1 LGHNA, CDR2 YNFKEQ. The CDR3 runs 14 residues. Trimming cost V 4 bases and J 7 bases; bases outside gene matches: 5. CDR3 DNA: TGTGCCAGCAGCCCCGGACTAGCAGTCGGGGAGCTGTTTTTT. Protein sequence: CASSPGLAVGELFF.

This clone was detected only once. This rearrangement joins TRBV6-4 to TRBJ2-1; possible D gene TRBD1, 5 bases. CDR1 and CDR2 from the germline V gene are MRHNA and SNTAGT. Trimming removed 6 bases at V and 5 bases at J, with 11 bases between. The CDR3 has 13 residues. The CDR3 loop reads CASSDRGHNEQFF. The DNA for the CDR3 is TGTGCCAGCAGCGATAGGGGCCACAATGAGCAGTTCTTC.

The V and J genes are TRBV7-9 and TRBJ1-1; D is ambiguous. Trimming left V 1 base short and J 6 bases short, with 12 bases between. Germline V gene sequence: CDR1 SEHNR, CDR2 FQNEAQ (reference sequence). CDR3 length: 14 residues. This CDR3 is CASSLVIPGAEAFF. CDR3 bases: TGTGCCAGCAGCTTAGTCATCCCCGGGGCTGAAGCTTTCTTT.

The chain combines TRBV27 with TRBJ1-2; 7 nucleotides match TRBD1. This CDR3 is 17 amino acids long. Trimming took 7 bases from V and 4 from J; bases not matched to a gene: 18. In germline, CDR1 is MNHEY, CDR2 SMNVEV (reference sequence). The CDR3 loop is CASTLRTGGEEFYGYTF. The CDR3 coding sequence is TGTGCCAGCACCCTAAGGACAGGCGGAGAGGAGTTCTATGGCTACACCTTC.

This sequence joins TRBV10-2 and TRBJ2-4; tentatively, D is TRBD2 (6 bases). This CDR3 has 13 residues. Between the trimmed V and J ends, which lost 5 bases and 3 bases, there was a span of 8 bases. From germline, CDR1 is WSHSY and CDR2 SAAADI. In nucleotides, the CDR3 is TGCGCCAGCAGTCCCGGGGGCAAAAACATTCAGTACTTC. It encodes CASSPGGKNIQYF.

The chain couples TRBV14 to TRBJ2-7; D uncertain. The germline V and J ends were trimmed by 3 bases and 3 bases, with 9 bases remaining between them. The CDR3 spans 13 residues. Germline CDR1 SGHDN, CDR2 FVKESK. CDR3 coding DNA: TGTGCCAGCAGCCAGTCCCGGAACTACGAGCAGTACTTC. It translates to CASSQSRNYEQYF.

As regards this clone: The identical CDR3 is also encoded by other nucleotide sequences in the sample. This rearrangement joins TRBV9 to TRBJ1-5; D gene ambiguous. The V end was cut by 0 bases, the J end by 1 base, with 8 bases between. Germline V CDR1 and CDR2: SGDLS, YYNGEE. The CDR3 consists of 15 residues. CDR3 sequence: CASSVDGGSNQPQHF. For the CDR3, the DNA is TGTGCCAGCAGCGTAGATGGAGGGAGCAATCAGCCCCAGCATTTT.

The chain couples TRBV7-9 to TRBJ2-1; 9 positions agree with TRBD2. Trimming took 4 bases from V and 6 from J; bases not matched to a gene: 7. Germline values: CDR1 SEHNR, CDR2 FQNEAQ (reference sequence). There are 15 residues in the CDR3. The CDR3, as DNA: TGTGCCAGCAGCTGGGGAGCGGGAGGTCTCAATGAGCAGTTCTTC. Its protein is CASSWGAGGLNEQFF.

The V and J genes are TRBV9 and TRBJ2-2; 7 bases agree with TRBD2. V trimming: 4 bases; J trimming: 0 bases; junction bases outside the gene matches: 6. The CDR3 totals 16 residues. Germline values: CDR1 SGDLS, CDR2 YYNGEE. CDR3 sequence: CASSFGRTSNTGELFF. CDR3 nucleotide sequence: TGTGCCAGCAGCTTCGGGAGGACCTCGAACACCGGGGAGCTGTTTTTT. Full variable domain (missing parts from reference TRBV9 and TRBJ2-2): DSGVTQTPKHLITATGQRVTLRCSPRSGDLSVYWYQQSLDQGLQFLIQYYNGEERAKGNILERFSAQQFPDLHSELNLSSLELGDSALYFCASSFGRTSNTGELFFGEGSRLTVL.

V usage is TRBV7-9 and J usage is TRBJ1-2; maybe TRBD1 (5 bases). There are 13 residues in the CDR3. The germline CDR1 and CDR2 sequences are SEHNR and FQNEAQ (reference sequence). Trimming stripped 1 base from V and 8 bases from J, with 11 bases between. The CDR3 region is CASSLGSGYGYTF. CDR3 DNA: TGTGCCAGCAGCTTAGGTTCAGGGTACGGCTACACCTTC.

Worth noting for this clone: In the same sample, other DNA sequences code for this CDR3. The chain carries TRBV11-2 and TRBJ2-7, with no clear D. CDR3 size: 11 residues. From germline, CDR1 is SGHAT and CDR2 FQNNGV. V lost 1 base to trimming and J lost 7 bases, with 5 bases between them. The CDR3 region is CASSLGREQYF. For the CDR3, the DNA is TGTGCCAGCAGCTTAGGAAGGGAGCAGTACTTC.

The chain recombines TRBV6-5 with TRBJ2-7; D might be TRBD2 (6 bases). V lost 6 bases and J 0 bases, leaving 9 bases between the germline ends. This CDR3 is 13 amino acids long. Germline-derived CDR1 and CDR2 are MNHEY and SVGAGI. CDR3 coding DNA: TGTGCCAGCAGGGGGGGTGTCTCCTACGAGCAGTACTTC. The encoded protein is CASRGGVSYEQYF.

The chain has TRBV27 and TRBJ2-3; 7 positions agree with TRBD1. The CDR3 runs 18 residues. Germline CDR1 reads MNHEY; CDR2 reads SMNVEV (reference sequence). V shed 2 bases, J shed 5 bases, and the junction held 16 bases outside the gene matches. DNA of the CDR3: TGTGCCAGCAGTTTACAGCGCGTGGGGACAGAGAGTGGAGATACGCAGTATTTT. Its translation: CASSLQRVGTESGDTQYF.

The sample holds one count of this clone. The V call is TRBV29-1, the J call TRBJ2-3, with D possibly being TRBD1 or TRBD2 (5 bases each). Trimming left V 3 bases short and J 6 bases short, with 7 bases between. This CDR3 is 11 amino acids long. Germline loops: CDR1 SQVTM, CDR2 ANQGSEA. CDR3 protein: CSVEWGDTQYF. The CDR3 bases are TGCAGCGTTGAGTGGGGGGATACGCAGTATTTT.

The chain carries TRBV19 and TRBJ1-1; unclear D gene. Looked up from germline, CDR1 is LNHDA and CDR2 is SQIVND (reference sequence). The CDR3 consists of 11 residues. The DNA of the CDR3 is TGTGCTTCATACGGCCAGTCGAAAGCTTTCTTT. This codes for CASYGQSKAFF.

CDR3 sequence: CASSWGTGGGNTIYF. The CDR3 DNA follows: TGTGCCAGCAGCTGGGGGACAGGGGGAGGAAACACCATATATTTT. The chain links TRBV5-6 to TRBJ1-3; 11 nucleotides align to TRBD1. CDR3 length equals 15 residues. The V gene's germline CDR1 is SGHDT and CDR2 YYEEEE. J gave up 4 bases and V 3 bases, and 3 bases lay outside the gene matches.

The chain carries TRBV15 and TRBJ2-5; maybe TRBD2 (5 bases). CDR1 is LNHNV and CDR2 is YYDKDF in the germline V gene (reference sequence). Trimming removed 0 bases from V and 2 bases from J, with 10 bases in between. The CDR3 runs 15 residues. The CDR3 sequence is CATSREWTLQETQYF. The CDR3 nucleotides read TGTGCCACCAGCAGAGAATGGACTTTACAAGAGACCCAGTACTTC.